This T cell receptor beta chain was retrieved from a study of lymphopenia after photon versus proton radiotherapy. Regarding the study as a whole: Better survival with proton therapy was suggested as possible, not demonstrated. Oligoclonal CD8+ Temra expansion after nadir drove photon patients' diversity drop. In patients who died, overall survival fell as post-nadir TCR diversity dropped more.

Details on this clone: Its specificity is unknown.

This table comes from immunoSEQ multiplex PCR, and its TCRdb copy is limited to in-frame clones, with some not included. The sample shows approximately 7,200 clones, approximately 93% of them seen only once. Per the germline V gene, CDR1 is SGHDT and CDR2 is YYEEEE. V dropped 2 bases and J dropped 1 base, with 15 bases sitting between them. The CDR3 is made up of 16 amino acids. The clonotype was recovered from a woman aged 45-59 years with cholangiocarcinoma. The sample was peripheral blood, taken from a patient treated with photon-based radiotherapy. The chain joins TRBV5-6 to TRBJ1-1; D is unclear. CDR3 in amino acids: CASSFRQLFWNTEAFF. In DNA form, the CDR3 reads TGTGCCAGCAGCTTTAGGCAGCTTTTCTGGAACACTGAAGCTTTCTTT. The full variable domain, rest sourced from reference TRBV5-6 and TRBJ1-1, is DAGVTQSPTHLIKTRGQQVTLRCSPKSGHDTVSWYQQALGQGPQFIFQYYEEEERQRGNFPDRFSGHQFPNYSSELNVNALLLGDSALYLCASSFRQLFWNTEAFFGQGTRLTVV.